This TCR beta chain is from a study of beta chain features in type 1 diabetes. General study results and limits: Moderately but significantly shorter TCRB CDR3s were found in Type 1 diabetes patients in all four CD4+ subsets.

Details on this clone: Its antigen is not known.

Cells sorted by CD45RO/CCR7/CD25/CD127/CD95/CD27 comprised CD4+ naive, central memory, regulatory and stem cell-like memory cells. The entirety of the isolated RNA underwent reverse transcription, so expressed TCRB transcripts were sequenced. Profiling relied on immunoSEQ multiplex PCR, and the TCRdb table lists in-frame clones only, not all of them. The data contain approximately 160,000 clones, roughly 60% of them seen just once; the ten biggest clones take up nearly 0.09%. Trimming cost V 3 bases and J 3 bases, with 9 bases left between them. CDR1 SGHRS and CDR2 YFSETQ come from the germline V gene. This CDR3 has 13 residues.

The specimen was naive CD4+ T cells from blood. This chain joins TRBV5-1 and TRBJ1-2; D possibly corresponds to TRBD1 (5 bases). This clonotype originated in a man aged 25 to 40 with type 1 diabetes. CDR3 residues: CASSSTEYYGYTF. In DNA form, the CDR3 reads TGCGCCAGCAGCTCGACAGAATACTATGGCTACACCTTC.